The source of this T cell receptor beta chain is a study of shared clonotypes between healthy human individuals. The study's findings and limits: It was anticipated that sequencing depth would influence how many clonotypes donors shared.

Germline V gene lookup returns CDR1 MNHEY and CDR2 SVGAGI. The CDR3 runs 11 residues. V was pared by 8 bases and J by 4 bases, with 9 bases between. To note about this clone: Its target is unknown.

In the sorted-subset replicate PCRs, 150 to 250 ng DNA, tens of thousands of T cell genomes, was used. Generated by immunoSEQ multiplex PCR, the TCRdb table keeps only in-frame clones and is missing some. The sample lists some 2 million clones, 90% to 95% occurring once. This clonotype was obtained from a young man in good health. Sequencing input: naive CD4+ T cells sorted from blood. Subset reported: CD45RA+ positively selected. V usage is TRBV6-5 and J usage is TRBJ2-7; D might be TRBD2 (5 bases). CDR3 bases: TGTGCCAGCGGGAGAACTTACGAGCAGTACTTC. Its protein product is CASGRTYEQYF.